This passage covers 5 T cell receptor beta chains from one sample sequenced in a study of cytomegalovirus exposure and HLA in healthy donors (dated by TCRdb to between 2016 and 2019). Libraries were constructed by the immunoSEQ multiplex PCR assay. For the multiplex PCR, a mixture combining 60 forward primers for TCR Vbeta segments and 13 reverse primers for TCR Jbeta segments was used. TCRdb's version of the immuneACCESS table is confined to in-frame rearrangements and falls short of the full clone set. An unresolved V gene accounts for under half of the shortfall where checked; the remainder is of unknown origin. The sample table shows about 170,000 clones, and roughly 70% are seen once. Approximately 5.1% of the sample is taken by the ten largest. The specimen sequenced was PBMCs. These receptors all stem from a woman in her late teens or twenties in good health and CMV-seropositive.

A few counts support this clone. The genes are TRBV18 and TRBJ2-7; TRBD1 matches 7 bases. The germline CDR1 and CDR2 sequences are KGHSH and LQKENI. Trimming took 6 bases from V and 2 from J; bases not matched to a gene: 4. The CDR3 sequence is 13 residues long. The CDR3 protein is CASSFDRAYEQYF. The CDR3 nucleotides read TGTGCCAGCTCTTTTGACAGGGCCTACGAGCAGTACTTC.

The rearrangement uses TRBV14 and TRBJ2-1; 16 bases are shared with TRBD2. CDR3 size: 15 residues. Germline V gene lookup returns CDR1 SGHDN and CDR2 FVKESK. V dropped 5 bases and J dropped 9; count of bases not matched to a gene: 4. The CDR3 DNA is TGTGCCAGCAGCTCCGGGACTAGCGGGGGGGCTGAGCAGTTCTTC. Protein: CASSSGTSGGAEQFF.

This clone has only one observation. The chain couples TRBV9 to TRBJ1-3; TRBD1 might be the D (5 bases). The CDR3 has 14 amino acids. CDR1 is SGDLS, CDR2 YYNGEE, per germline. V lost 0 bases, J lost 2 bases, and 6 bases lay in between. The CDR3 here is CASSVEGPGNTIYF. The CDR3 DNA is TGTGCCAGCAGCGTAGAGGGGCCTGGAAACACCATATATTTT.

The rearrangement uses TRBV2 and TRBJ1-6; TRBD1 is a possible D gene (5 bases). Germline CDR1 and CDR2: SNHLY and FYNNEI. With 6 bases removed from V and 15 bases from J, the gap between germline ends came to 21 bases. The CDR3 runs 14 residues. The CDR3 sequence is CASRYRGTSNSLHF. In DNA form, the CDR3 reads TGTGCCAGCAGATATCGCGGGACCTCCAATAGCCTCCACTTT.

The chain has TRBV10-3 and TRBJ1-6; D is undetermined. This CDR3 has 14 residues. Per germline, CDR1 ENHRY and CDR2 SYGVKD. Trimming took off 4 bases at V and 5 bases at J, with 9 bases between the two ends. CDR3 region: CAISGPSNNSPLHF. The CDR3, as DNA: TGTGCCATCAGTGGGCCGTCAAATAATTCACCCCTCCACTTT.